The clone carrying this T cell receptor beta chain was detected a few times. Its antigen is still unknown. One end of the junction does not line up with germline, which may come from a read error. The CDR3 length is 12 residues. Germline CDR1 and CDR2: SQVTM and ANQGSEA. The data originate from a study of blood T cells in healthy people across ages. A second roughly 6 to 12 cycle PCR used barcoded and J-beta primers. Tagging of each cDNA molecule was performed by a template-switch adaptor with 12 random nucleotides. TCRdb re-derived calls from the 5' RACE reads in MiXCR, one entry per CDR3 protein. This sample yields 750,000 to 850,000 distinct CDR3 sequences, of which around 25% are seen a single time; under 4.5% belongs to the top ten. Study-wide results and caveats: Changes seen in expanded clonotypes were possibly confounded by donor CMV status left unknown. More naive CD4+ cells and higher diversity were found in long-lived than in aged donors.

The same data also contributed to another study, on T cells of mothers and their children. That investigation notes: Thymic selection molds TCR recombination products alike in related and unrelated pairs.

The material sequenced was blood. The sequence was obtained from a boy aged 5-17 years in good health. V usage is TRBV29-1 and J usage is TRBJ2-7, with 9 nucleotides matching TRBD1. The CDR3 sequence is CSVGDRANLVRF. The CDR3 DNA follows: TGCAGCGTTGGGGACAGGGCTAACCTGGTCCGCTTC.